This TCR beta chain was captured by sequencing in a study of blood T cell repertoires in COVID-19. Study-level information: The cDNA or gDNA used as material had been derived from T cells, B-cell-depleted T cells, or PBMCs.

The repertoire was sequenced with immunoSEQ multiplex PCR; TCRdb's copy has only in-frame clones and lacks some. The table includes about 220,000 clones, 75% to 90% detected once. This clone was recorded many times. This TCR was sampled from a woman in her twenties or thirties who had recovered from COVID-19. Sequencing was carried out using peripheral blood.

The CDR3 bases are TGCGCCAGCAGTCAACGGCGGCTGATTGCAACTAATGAAAAACTGTTTTTT. This sequence encodes CASSQRRLIATNEKLFF. The chain joins TRBV23-1 to TRBJ1-4; D not resolved. Being an ORF, TRBV23-1 has a function that is uncertain. V was shortened by 2 bases and J by 0 bases, with 13 bases between the two germline ends. This CDR3 region has 17 residues.